One sample yielded the 24 T cell receptor beta chains listed below, sequenced in a study of molecular identifiers for immune sequencing clone quantification. TCRdb reprocessed the PCR reads via MiXCR and lists one record per CDR3 protein. The table includes under 600,000 distinct CDR3 sequences, about 20% detected once. Sample: naive CD8+ T cells from blood, with Jurkat cell RNA spiked in. The subset here: FACS-sorted CD8+CD4-CCR7+CD45RA+ naive T cells. Source of these receptors: a human donor in good health. Some libraries in this study had Jurkat cell RNA spiked in.

This clonotype has just a few counts. This could be a read error, since a much larger clone is one nucleotide away. J is TRBJ1-1 and V is TRBV29-1; D is undetermined. The CDR3 contains 11 residues. The germline V gene has CDR1 SQVTM and CDR2 ANQGSEA. The CDR3 sequence: CSAEGEGKAFF. In DNA, the CDR3 is TGCAGCGCTGAAGGTGAAGGTAAAGCTTTCTTT.

This clonotype has a count of ten or more. The chain uses TRBV7-9 and TRBJ1-5; D is ambiguous. Germline assignment: CDR1 SEHNR and CDR2 FQNEAQ (reference sequence). V dropped 2 bases and J dropped 4 bases, with 15 bases sitting between them. The CDR3 has 16 residues. The CDR3 sequence: CASSLYSEKGNQPQHF. CDR3 bases: TGTGCCAGCAGCTTATATTCCGAAAAAGGGAATCAGCCCCAGCATTTT.

This clonotype was detected only once. Germline is not matched at one junction end, which may reflect a read error. J is TRBJ1-1 and V is TRBV9; D unclear. Germline V gives CDR1 SGDLS, CDR2 YYNGEE. The CDR3 consists of 15 residues. The CDR3 is CASSVDSVMSTEAFF. As DNA, the CDR3 is TGTGCCAGCAGCGTAGATTCAGTGATGAGCACTGAGGCTTTCTTT. Together with reference TRBV9 and TRBJ1-1, the CDR3 gives the full variable domain: DSGVTQTPKHLITATGQRVTLRCSPRSGDLSVYWYQQSLDQGLQFLIQYYNGEERAKGNILERFSAQQFPDLHSELNLSSLELGDSALYFCASSVDSVMSTEAFFGQGTRLTVV.

This clonotype was detected many times. The chain is built from TRBV14 and TRBJ2-7; D ambiguous. Germline V gene lookup returns CDR1 SGHDN and CDR2 FVKESK. V lost 2 bases and J lost 0, with 8 bases in between. This CDR3 contains 14 residues. Written as DNA, the CDR3 is TGTGCCAGCAGCCAACGGCACTCCTCCTACGAGCAGTACTTC. It translates to CASSQRHSSYEQYF. The whole variable domain, remainder taken from reference TRBV14 and TRBJ2-7, is EAGVTQFPSHSVIEKGQTVTLRCDPISGHDNLYWYRRVMGKEIKFLLHFVKESKQDESGMPNNRFLAERTGGTYSTLKVQPAELEDSGVYFCASSQRHSSYEQYFGPGTRLTVT.

This clonotype was counted only a few times. V is TRBV29-1 and J is TRBJ2-1; D perhaps matches TRBD1 (5 bases). Germline V gives CDR1 SQVTM, CDR2 ANQGSEA. V was clipped by 4 bases and J by 3 bases, with 19 bases between them. The CDR3 has 16 amino acids. The CDR3 region has the DNA TGCAGCGTTGTAGGAGTAATAGGGGTTCTCTACAATGAGCAGTTCTTC. Translating it yields CSVVGVIGVLYNEQFF.

Worth noting for this clonotype: A much larger clone lies a single base off, so this may be a read error. CDR3 sequence: CAGSSLGNQPQHF. The CDR3 DNA reads as TGTGCCGGCAGTTCCTTGGGCAATCAGCCCCAGCATTTT. The chain combines TRBV12-3 or TRBV12-4 with TRBJ1-5; D is unresolved. This CDR3 is built from 13 residues.

This clonotype was counted many times. The rearrangement joins TRBV5-6 to TRBJ1-3; no clear D. The V end was cut by 4 bases, the J end by 4 bases, with 15 bases between. CDR3 length: 15 residues. CDR1 SGHDT and CDR2 YYEEEE come from the germline V gene. CDR3 coding DNA: TGTGCCAGCAGCCTACCGGACGATGGCGGAAACACCATATATTTT. Translation: CASSLPDDGGNTIYF.

This clonotype was picked up many times. This sequence joins TRBV12-3 or TRBV12-4 and TRBJ1-4, with D perhaps TRBD1 (6 bases). Deletions cut 3 bases from V and 0 bases from J, with 11 bases between. The CDR3 loop spans 16 amino acids. The CDR3 coding sequence is TGTGCCAGCAGTTTGCAGGGGCGACCAACTAATGAAAAACTGTTTTTT. Its protein is CASSLQGRPTNEKLFF.

This clonotype was counted many times. The chain links TRBV4-3 to TRBJ2-3; 9 bases match TRBD2. The ends lost 3 bases at V and 0 bases at J; junction bases unmatched: 7. Germline V CDR1 and CDR2: LGHNA, YSLEER. The CDR3 sequence is 17 residues long. CDR3 residues: CASSQASSGTSTDTQYF. CDR3 DNA sequence: TGCGCCAGCAGCCAGGCGTCTAGCGGGACAAGCACAGATACGCAGTATTTT.

This clonotype was counted only a few times. V is TRBV27 and J is TRBJ2-7; D call uncertain. The CDR3 length is 15 residues. The V and J ends lost 0 bases and 2 bases respectively, with 11 bases between them. Germline assignment: CDR1 MNHEY and CDR2 SMNVEV (reference sequence). The chain's CDR3 is CASSLSQKGPYEQYF. The CDR3 DNA follows: TGTGCCAGCAGTTTATCGCAGAAAGGGCCCTACGAGCAGTACTTC.

V gene TRBV11-2 combines with J gene TRBJ2-1; 10 positions match TRBD1. The V segment lost 4 bases and the J segment 3 bases; nucleotides outside the gene matches: 6. The CDR3 is 16 residues long. The germline V gene encodes CDR1 SGHAT and CDR2 FQNNGV. CDR3 loop: CASSSNRDRGYNEQFF. The CDR3, as DNA: TGTGCCAGCAGCTCGAACCGGGACAGGGGCTACAATGAGCAGTTCTTC. Supplemented by reference TRBV11-2 and TRBJ2-1, the full variable domain reads EAGVAQSPRYKIIEKRQSVAFWCNPISGHATLYWYQQILGQGPKLLIQFQNNGVVDDSQLPKDRFSAERLKGVDSTLKIQPAKLEDSAVYLCASSSNRDRGYNEQFFGPGTRLTVL.

This clonotype was seen many times. The V call is TRBV29-1, the J call TRBJ2-5; unclear D gene. This CDR3 spans 13 amino acids. V was clipped by 3 bases and J by 5 bases, with 13 bases between them. CDR1 and CDR2 from the germline V gene are SQVTM and ANQGSEA. The chain's CDR3 is CSVESQNEETQYF. CDR3 sequence (DNA): TGCAGCGTTGAGTCACAAAACGAGGAGACCCAGTACTTC.

This clonotype was seen ten or more times. V is TRBV7-9 and J is TRBJ2-6, with 10 bases identical to TRBD1. The CDR3 covers 18 residues. Looked up from germline, CDR1 is SEHNR and CDR2 is FQNEAQ (reference sequence). Germline trimming cut 5 bases from V and 0 bases from J; bases unmatched to any gene: 7. In DNA form, the CDR3 reads TGTGCCAGCAGCAAGCCGGGACAGGGGCCCTCTGGGGCCAACGTCCTGACTTTC. Residues: CASSKPGQGPSGANVLTF.

This clonotype came up a few times. The CDR3 DNA reads TGTGCCAGCGGGGACAGGGGAATCAATCAGCCCCAGCATTTT. It encodes CASGDRGINQPQHF. The chain has TRBV27 and TRBJ1-5; the match to TRBD1 covers 10 bases. This CDR3 is built from 14 residues. Looked up from germline, CDR1 is MNHEY and CDR2 is SMNVEV (reference sequence). With 8 bases clipped from V and 3 bases from J, the junction kept 4 bases outside the gene matches.

The V and J genes are TRBV12-3 or TRBV12-4 and TRBJ2-5; TRBD2 aligns across 12 bases. This CDR3 region has 16 residues. The V and J ends lost 1 base and 5 bases, in that order; junction bases with no gene match: 5. The CDR3 DNA reads TGTGCCAGCAGTTTAGTGCTAGCGGGGGGGTTTGAGACCCAGTACTTC. Its translation is CASSLVLAGGFETQYF.

This sequence joins TRBV6-6 and TRBJ2-1; 8 positions agree with TRBD2. Germline values: CDR1 MNHNY, CDR2 SVGAGI (reference sequence). The V and J ends lost 6 bases and 6 bases, in that order; junction bases with no gene match: 13. CDR3 length equals 16 residues. This CDR3 is CASSPTSASWINEQFF. The CDR3 region has the DNA TGTGCCAGCAGCCCGACTAGCGCCTCATGGATCAATGAGCAGTTCTTC.

In its sample, this clonotype was seen a few times. This chain joins TRBV12-3 or TRBV12-4 and TRBJ2-2, with 13 bases lining up with TRBD2. This CDR3 has 17 residues. V dropped 1 base and J dropped 4; count of bases not matched to a gene: 3. CDR3 residues: CASSLELAGGRTGELFF. CDR3 DNA: TGTGCCAGCAGTTTAGAACTAGCGGGGGGGCGCACCGGGGAGCTGTTTTTT.

This clonotype occurred a few times. This rearrangement joins TRBV7-9 to TRBJ2-1; 9 bases agree with TRBD2. Germline lookup yields CDR1 SEHNR and CDR2 FQNEAQ (reference sequence). CDR3 length: 16 residues. V was clipped by 1 base and J by 7 bases; unmatched bases: 8. The CDR3 sequence is CASSLESGLARNEQFF. CDR3 nucleotide sequence: TGTGCCAGCAGCTTAGAATCAGGACTAGCGAGAAATGAGCAGTTCTTC.

This clonotype was seen ten or more times. The rearrangement joins TRBV28 to TRBJ2-7, with TRBD1 matching over 8 bases. Germline values: CDR1 MDHEN, CDR2 SYDVKM. Unmatched junction bases numbered 16, after V lost 1 base and J lost 2 bases. This CDR3 comprises 19 residues. The CDR3 DNA reads as TGTGCCAGCAGTTTATTCCCCAGCTCCGGCCCGGGACAGGCCTACGAGCAGTACTTC. It codes for CASSLFPSSGPGQAYEQYF.

Ten or more counts support this clonotype. V is TRBV13 and J is TRBJ2-3, with D possibly being TRBD1 (7 bases). This CDR3 region has 15 residues. The germline CDR1 and CDR2 sequences are PRHDT and FYEKMQ (reference sequence). V dropped 4 bases and J dropped 7 bases, with 18 bases sitting between them. The CDR3 loop reads CASSSGGTAYYTQYF. The CDR3 DNA follows: TGTGCCAGCAGCTCCGGCGGGACAGCATATTATACGCAGTATTTT.

This clonotype was seen a few times. The chain links TRBV5-1 to TRBJ2-3; D may be TRBD2 (5 bases). CDR3 length: 15 residues. The germline V and J ends were trimmed by 2 bases and 6 bases, with 16 bases remaining between them. Germline V CDR1 and CDR2: SGHRS, YFSETQ. The CDR3 loop reads CASSLDRGALDTQYF. The CDR3 nucleotides read TGCGCCAGCAGCTTAGATCGGGGTGCTTTGGATACGCAGTATTTT.

At least ten counts were recorded for this clonotype. The chain combines TRBV27 with TRBJ2-5, with D perhaps TRBD2 (6 bases). With 9 bases removed from V and 1 base from J, the gap between germline ends came to 15 bases. CDR3 length equals 14 residues. CDR1 and CDR2 from the germline V gene are MNHEY and SMNVEV (reference sequence). DNA of the CDR3: TGTGCCAGTGGACTACGGATTGGCCAAGAGACCCAGTACTTC. This encodes CASGLRIGQETQYF.

Points on this clonotype: A much larger clonotype is one base distant, so this may be a read error. This chain links TRBV13 with TRBJ2-2; possible D gene TRBD1, 6 bases. Germline CDR1 is PRHDT and CDR2 is FYEKMQ (reference sequence). V lost 4 bases, J lost 4 bases, and 13 bases lay in between. The CDR3 extends over 15 amino acids. Written as DNA, the CDR3 is TGTGCCAGCAGCTCAAAGGGGGTTACCACCGGGGAGCTGTTTTTT. Translated, it gives CASSSKGVTTGELFF.

The table lists this clonotype with many counts. The rearrangement joins TRBV29-1 to TRBJ2-3; 9 positions agree with TRBD2. The V gene's germline CDR1 is SQVTM and CDR2 ANQGSEA. Trimming took 7 bases from V and 0 from J; bases not matched to a gene: 14. The length of the CDR3 is 17 residues. CDR3 sequence: CSGGIVLAGSSTDTQYF. CDR3 bases: TGCAGCGGAGGAATAGTTCTAGCGGGATCTAGCACAGATACGCAGTATTTT.